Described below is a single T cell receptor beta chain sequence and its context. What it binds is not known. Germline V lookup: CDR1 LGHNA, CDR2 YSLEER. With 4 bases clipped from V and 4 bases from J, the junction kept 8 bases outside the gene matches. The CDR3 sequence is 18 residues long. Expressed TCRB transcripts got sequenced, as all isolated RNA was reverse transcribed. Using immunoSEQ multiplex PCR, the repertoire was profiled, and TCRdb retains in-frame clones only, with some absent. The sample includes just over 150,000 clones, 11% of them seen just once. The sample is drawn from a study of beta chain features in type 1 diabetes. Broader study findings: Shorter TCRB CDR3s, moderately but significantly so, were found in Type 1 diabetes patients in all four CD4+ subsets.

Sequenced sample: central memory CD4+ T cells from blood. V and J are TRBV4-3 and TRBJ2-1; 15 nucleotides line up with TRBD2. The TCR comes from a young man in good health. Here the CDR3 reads CASSPRTSGGAKYNEQFF. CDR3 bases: TGCGCCAGCAGCCCTAGGACTAGCGGGGGGGCGAAGTACAATGAGCAGTTCTTC.